This T cell receptor (beta chain) was identified in a study of T cell changes during pregnancy in multiple sclerosis. Generated by immunoSEQ multiplex PCR, the TCRdb table keeps only in-frame clones and is missing some. The table shows roughly 69,000 clones, with roughly 93% occurring only once. Points on this clone: Germline is not matched at one junction end, which may reflect a read error.

This CDR3 contains 14 residues. The V gene's germline CDR1 is SSHAT and CDR2 FNYEAQ (reference sequence). This clonotype originated in a female donor with multiple sclerosis, enrolled in a pregnancy study. V usage is TRBV7-7 and J usage is TRBJ2-5, with D tentatively TRBD1 (5 bases). The sample in question was peripheral blood, obtained in the third trimester of pregnancy. The DNA for the CDR3 is TGTGCTAGCAGCTTAGGTTGGCAGGGCCAGACCCAGTACTTC. Translating gives CASSLGWQGQTQYF.